Listed below are T cell receptor beta chains from one sample, sequenced in a study of molecular identifiers for immune sequencing clone quantification. TCRdb reprocessed the PCR reads via MiXCR and lists one record per CDR3 protein. The data show 600,000 to 650,000 distinct CDR3 sequences, less than 20% seen once. Sequencing was carried out using naive CD8+ T cells from blood, with Jurkat cell RNA spiked in. Receptors originate from a human donor in good health. Some libraries in this study had Jurkat cell RNA spiked in. The CDR3 runs from the conserved cysteine through the conserved F or W. The D gene is left open where the match is weak. Not every row has a clone size; where given, it reads once, few, many or a size class.

j_gene	d_gene	v_gene	abundance	CDR3nt	CDR3aa
TRBJ2-1	TRBD2	TRBV3-1	-	TGTGCCAGCAGCCCCCTCTTAATAGCGGGGGGGAACAATGAGCAGTTCTTC	CASSPLLIAGGNNEQFF
TRBJ2-7	-	TRBV6-2/TRBV6-3	-	TGTGCCAGCAGTTATCTTGAGGGGAACGAGCAGTACTTC	CASSYLEGNEQYF
TRBJ2-7	-	TRBV20-1	many	TGCAGTGCATTGGAGTACGAGCAGTACTTC	CSALEYEQYF
TRBJ1-5	-	TRBV6-2/TRBV6-3	few	TGTGCCAGCAGTTACGAAGGAGCAGGACCCCAGCATTTT	CASSYEGAGPQHF
TRBJ1-1	TRBD1	TRBV15	-	TGTGCCACCAGCGGGACAGGGGGGGGCACTGAAGCTTTCTTT	CATSGTGGGTEAFF
TRBJ1-1	TRBD1	TRBV4-3	many	TGCGCCAGCAGCCAAGATCTCCCAGGGGGCGCGTACTACACTGAAGCTTTCTTT	CASSQDLPGGAYYTEAFF
TRBJ2-3	TRBD2	TRBV20-1	many	TGCAGTGCTAGAGTAGGGGCGGGAGGCGCAACTAGCACAGATACGCAGTATTTT	CSARVGAGGATSTDTQYF
TRBJ2-7	-	TRBV7-9	-	TGTGCCAGCTCCCCTTACCGGGACGGTAACAACGAGCAGTACTTC	CASSPYRDGNNEQYF
TRBJ2-7	TRBD2	TRBV5-1	-	TGCGCCAGCAGCCCGGGGGGGGGCCCAAACCCATACGAGCAGTACTTC	CASSPGGGPNPYEQYF
TRBJ1-1	-	TRBV6-2/TRBV6-3	many	TGTGCCAGCAGCGGATGGGGTTCTGAGGAAGCTTTCTTT	CASSGWGSEEAFF
TRBJ2-3	-	TRBV18	-	TGTGCCAGCTCACCACAGTTCGGGAGTACAGATACGCAGTATTTT	CASSPQFGSTDTQYF
TRBJ2-3	TRBD1	TRBV6-6	few	TGTGCCAGCATTGACAGGGTGGGACAATCAGATACGCAGTATTTT	CASIDRVGQSDTQYF
TRBJ2-1	-	TRBV9	many	TGTGCCAGCAGCGTAGCTCTAGCGCCTACCTACAATGAGCAGTTCTTC	CASSVALAPTYNEQFF
TRBJ2-7	TRBD1	TRBV2	-	TGTGCCAGTACCTCCGGACAGGGGGCAAGGGAGCAGTACTTC	CASTSGQGAREQYF
TRBJ2-5	-	TRBV27	few	TGTGCCAGCATGGATCCGCAAGAGACCCAGTACTTC	CASMDPQETQYF
TRBJ2-5	-	TRBV7-9	few	TGTGCCAGCAGCTTACCTGAAACATGGGAGACCCAGTACTTC	CASSLPETWETQYF
TRBJ1-2	-	TRBV6-5	few	TGTGCCAGCAGTTACACCCAGGTTAACTATGGCTACACCTTC	CASSYTQVNYGYTF
TRBJ2-2	-	TRBV7-9	-	TGTGCCAGCAGCTTGCCTGGACACCTCGCCGGGGAGCTGTTTTTT	CASSLPGHLAGELFF
TRBJ2-5	TRBD2	TRBV5-5	many	TGTGCCAGCTCCCTAGCGGGGTCGTACCAAGAGACCCAGTACTTC	CASSLAGSYQETQYF
TRBJ2-1	-	TRBV3-1	few	TGTGCCAGCAGCCAACGGCTGATCGGCGGGTACAATGAGCAGTTCTTC	CASSQRLIGGYNEQFF
TRBJ2-1	-	TRBV25-1	many	TGTGCCAGCAGTGCCGAGTGGGGAAGGAATGAGCAGTTCTTC	CASSAEWGRNEQFF
TRBJ1-2	-	TRBV5-1	many	TGCGCCAGCAGCTTGGAACAGGCCTATGGCTACACCTTC	CASSLEQAYGYTF
TRBJ2-7	-	TRBV18	-	TGTGCCAGCTCGCACACCGGGGCAGACCTACGGGAGCAGTACTTC	CASSHTGADLREQYF
TRBJ2-7	-	TRBV7-9	few	TGTGCCAGCGAACAGGGTTACGAGCAGTACTTC	CASEQGYEQYF
TRBJ1-1	-	TRBV5-6	many	TGTGCCAGCAGCTTGGCCCCGGACGGGAGTGAAGCTTTCTTT	CASSLAPDGSEAFF
TRBJ1-5	-	TRBV28	many	TGTGCCAGCAGAACCCAGAACAACAATCAGCCCCAGCATTTT	CASRTQNNNQPQHF
TRBJ1-1	TRBD1	TRBV9	-	TGTGCCGGCAGCATAGGACAGGGGGGAACTGAAGCTTTCTTT	CAGSIGQGGTEAFF
TRBJ2-7	-	TRBV28	-	TGTGCCATCAGTCCTCCCGCGGAGGCCTACGAGCAGTACTTC	CAISPPAEAYEQYF
TRBJ2-7	-	TRBV19	-	TGTGCCAGTAGTCCCCGTCAGGGGGGACTGTGGGAGCAGTACTTC	CASSPRQGGLWEQYF
TRBJ2-5	-	TRBV27	many	TGTGCCAGCAGGACCTTGGCGTACCAAGAGACCCAGTACTTC	CASRTLAYQETQYF
TRBJ1-6	-	TRBV5-1	few	TGCGCCAGCAGCCCTCGAACGAATTCACCCCTCCACTTT	CASSPRTNSPLHF
TRBJ2-1	-	TRBV7-7	few	TGTGCTAGCAGCCCAAACCCGGGAAATGAGCAGTTCTTC	CASSPNPGNEQFF
TRBJ1-5	-	TRBV4-3	few	TGCGCCAGCAGCCAAGATGGTGGCAGGGATCAGCCCCAGCATTTT	CASSQDGGRDQPQHF
TRBJ2-3	-	TRBV20-1	-	TGCAGTGCTAGGGACGCCGGCGGGACTCGACGCACAGATACGCAGTATTTT	CSARDAGGTRRTDTQYF
TRBJ2-2	-	TRBV2	many	TGTGCCAGCAGTGATCTACGGGGCGGCACCGGGGAGCTGTTTTTT	CASSDLRGGTGELFF
TRBJ2-1	-	TRBV27	few	TGTGCCAGCAGTGGGATCACAAGCTACAATGAGCAGTTCTTC	CASSGITSYNEQFF
TRBJ1-1	-	TRBV4-1	many	TGCGCCAGCAGCCAAGGGGACGGTGGCACTGAAGCTTTCTTT	CASSQGDGGTEAFF
TRBJ2-1	-	TRBV24-1	few	TGTGCCACCAGTGATTTGAACTCCGTCAGTGGTGAGCAGTTCTTC	CATSDLNSVSGEQFF
TRBJ2-1	TRBD2	TRBV28	many	TGTGCCAGCAGTGTGACTAGCGGGACTGAGCAGTTCTTC	CASSVTSGTEQFF
TRBJ2-3	-	TRBV7-2	few	TGTGCCAGCAGCCATATAGCGGATAGCACAGATACGCAGTATTTT	CASSHIADSTDTQYF
TRBJ2-7	-	TRBV27	few	TGTGCCAGCAGTCCCACCACGAGCGGCCCCTACGAGCAGTACTTC	CASSPTTSGPYEQYF
TRBJ2-3	TRBD2	TRBV7-9	many	TGTGCCAGCAGCCCCGTTGGACTAGCCCCTAGCACAGATACGCAGTATTTT	CASSPVGLAPSTDTQYF
TRBJ2-3	-	TRBV27	-	TGTGCCAGCAGTTCCGGAGGGGCAGATACGCAGTGTTTT	CASSSGGADTQCF
TRBJ2-1	TRBD2	TRBV24-1	many	TGTGCCACCAAAGCGGGAGGAGGTGAGCAGTTCTTC	CATKAGGGEQFF
TRBJ2-3	-	TRBV18	many	TGTGCCAGCTCACCACAATCCCAGGGCGTCTTCACAGATACGCAGTATTTT	CASSPQSQGVFTDTQYF
TRBJ2-5	-	TRBV5-8	-	TGTGCCAGCAGCTTGGGTCCCCAGGTAGAGACCCAGTACTTC	CASSLGPQVETQYF
TRBJ2-1	-	TRBV6-5	-	TGTGCCAGCAGGGCCCGCGGGTGCTACAATGAGCAGTTCTTC	CASRARGCYNEQFF
TRBJ2-5	-	TRBV7-6	few	TGTGCCAGCAGCGGAGCGGGGGGGACAGGGCACGGGGAGACCCAGTACTTC	CASSGAGGTGHGETQYF
TRBJ2-2	TRBD1	TRBV20-1	many	TGCAGTGCTAGGGAACAGGGGGCCTCCGGGGAGCTGTTTTTT	CSAREQGASGELFF
TRBJ1-1	-	TRBV19	-	TGTGCCAGTAAATACAGTGCGTCGCCTGAAGCTTTCTTT	CASKYSASPEAFF
TRBJ2-7	-	TRBV5-1	many	TGCGCCAGCAGCAGGGCCCCAGCGGAGCAGTACTTC	CASSRAPAEQYF
TRBJ2-3	TRBD2	TRBV5-1	many	TGCGCCAGCAGCACGGGGAGACTAGCGGGGCAGACTAGCACAGATACGCAGTATTTT	CASSTGRLAGQTSTDTQYF
TRBJ2-1	-	TRBV4-3	-	TGCGCCAGCAGCCAAGACGAGGGCTACAATGAGCAGTTCTTC	CASSQDEGYNEQFF
TRBJ2-1	TRBD1	TRBV24-1	few	TGTGCCACCAGTGACCGTCAGGGGGCCGGCTACAATGAGCAGTTCTTC	CATSDRQGAGYNEQFF
TRBJ1-2	-	TRBV7-9	many	TGTGCCAGCAGCATCAAGACAGGCAACTATGGCTACACCTTC	CASSIKTGNYGYTF
TRBJ2-7	-	TRBV28	many	TGTGCCAGCAGCCGAACACAGGGAGACCACGAGCAGTACTTC	CASSRTQGDHEQYF